The source of this TCR beta chain is a study of shared clonotypes between healthy human individuals. Study results and caveats: Donor scarcity curtailed the genetic and exposure-history diversity represented herein. It was the non-shared clonotypes that had lower generation probabilities than clonotypes shared by all four donors.

The J segment lost 4 bases and the V segment lost 1 base, leaving 5 bases of the junction unmatched. The CDR3 is 15 residues long. Germline-derived CDR1 and CDR2 are SGDLS and YYNGEE. Worth noting for this clone: Its antigen remains unidentified.

Assay execution proceeded at the deep level. Clones were read by immunoSEQ multiplex PCR, and TCRdb kept only the in-frame ones, dropping some. Among around 340,000 clones, over 70% were seen once, and the ten largest hold 8.5% to 12%. The sample comprised memory CD4+ T cells sorted from blood. Regarding subset: CD45RA-negative fraction. The chain recombines TRBV9 with TRBJ2-3, with 8 positions matching TRBD1. This receptor was taken from a man aged 25 to 45 in good health. The CDR3 loop reads CASSVQGAPADTQYF. For the CDR3, the DNA is TGTGCCAGCAGCGTACAGGGGGCGCCGGCAGATACGCAGTATTTT.